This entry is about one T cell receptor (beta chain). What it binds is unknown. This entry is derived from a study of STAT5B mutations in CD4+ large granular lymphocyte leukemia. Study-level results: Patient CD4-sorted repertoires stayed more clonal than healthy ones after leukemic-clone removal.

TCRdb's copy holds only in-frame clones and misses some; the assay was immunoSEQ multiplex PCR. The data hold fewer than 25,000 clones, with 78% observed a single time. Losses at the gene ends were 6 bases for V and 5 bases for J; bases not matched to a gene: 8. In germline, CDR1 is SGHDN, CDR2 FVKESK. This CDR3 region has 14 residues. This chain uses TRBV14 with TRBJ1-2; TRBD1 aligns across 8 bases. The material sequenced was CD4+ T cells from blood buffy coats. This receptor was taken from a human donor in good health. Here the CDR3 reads CASSRDRGGYGYTF. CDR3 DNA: TGTGCCAGCAGTCGAGACAGGGGAGGATATGGCTACACCTTC.